This T cell receptor beta chain originates from a study of CD4+ T cells in melanoma. The study, taken as a whole, reports: CD8+ T cell, macrophage and B cell function reportedly correlated with neoantigen-specific CD4+ T cells.

CDR3 size: 14 residues. Trimming pared 4 bases from V and 3 bases from J, leaving 10 bases between. Looked up from germline, CDR1 is SNHLY and CDR2 is FYNNEI. This clone was seen just once. What it binds is unknown. The repertoire was sequenced with immunoSEQ multiplex PCR; TCRdb's copy has only in-frame clones and lacks some. The sample has fewer than 150,000 clones; around 90% are singletons. The rearrangement joins TRBV2 to TRBJ2-1; D not resolved. This TCR was recovered from a human donor with melanoma. The CDR3 region is CASSGQIRYNEQFF. The CDR3 DNA is TGTGCCAGCAGTGGGCAGATCCGCTACAATGAGCAGTTCTTC.